This is a list of T cell receptor beta chains from one sample in a study of chemoradiotherapy in HPV16-positive cancers. The data were produced by immunoSEQ multiplex PCR, yet TCRdb's version contains in-frame clones alone and is incomplete. The sample yields nearly 35,000 clones, about 90% seen once. Sequences were derived from blood, sampled from a patient who underwent chemoradiotherapy. Receptors originate from a human donor with HPV-associated anogenital cancer. Each CDR3 is given with its conserved first and last residue. A D gene is named only where the DNA matches it firmly. For some rows the clone size is stated as once, few or many, or as a class when expanded; others skip it.

. TRBJ1-1 TRBV7-2 . TGTGCCAGCAGCTCACAATCCAGTCGCACTGAAGCTTTCTTT CASSSQSSRTEAFF
. TRBJ2-1 TRBV5-8 . TGTGCCAGCAGCGACCCGGGACGGGTTCACAATGAGCAGTTCTTC CASSDPGRVHNEQFF
. TRBJ1-2 TRBV28 . TGTGCCAGCAGTACCGGACCCTATGGCTACACCTTC CASSTGPYGYTF
. TRBJ2-7 TRBV4-1 . TGCGCCAGCAGCCAAGATTACTCCAGGGACGAGCAGTACTTC CASSQDYSRDEQYF
. TRBJ1-2 TRBV4-2 once TGTGCCAGCAGCCAAGGGGGGACGGCGGAGGGCTATGGCTACACCTTC CASSQGGTAEGYGYTF
. TRBJ1-1 TRBV15 . TGTGCCACCAGCAGAGGAAGACAGCTGGGCACTGAAGCTTTCTTT CATSRGRQLGTEAFF
. TRBJ2-5 TRBV9 . TGTGCCAGCAGCCCCCAGGGAGTTGGGGAGACCCAGTACTTC CASSPQGVGETQYF
. TRBJ2-5 TRBV7-2 once TGTGCCAGCAGCTTAGCTATTAAAGAGACCCAGTACTTC CASSLAIKETQYF
. TRBJ2-1 TRBV7-9 once TGTGCCAGCAGCCCTCCTGGGATCAATGAGCAGTTCTTC CASSPPGINEQFF
. TRBJ1-3 TRBV5-6 . TGTGCCAGCAACCTAGGGGCGGTGGGAAACACCATATATTTT CASNLGAVGNTIYF
. TRBJ2-3 TRBV9 . TGTGCCAGCAGCGTAGCAGTGGCAACTAGCACAGATACGCAGTATTTT CASSVAVATSTDTQYF
. TRBJ1-6 TRBV2 few TGTGCCAGCACCCCGTCCGCAGGGACCTATTCACCCCTCCACTTT CASTPSAGTYSPLHF
TRBD1 TRBJ1-2 TRBV4-3 . TGCGCCAGCAGCCAAGACTCACTCTATCGGGACAGGGGGCGTCATGGCTACACCTTC CASSQDSLYRDRGRHGYTF
TRBD1 TRBJ2-1 TRBV6-4 . TGTGCCAGCAGTGTCGGGACAGAGGGCTACAATGAGCAGTTCTTC CASSVGTEGYNEQFF
. TRBJ2-6 TRBV27 . TGTGCCAGCAGTTTCGAGGGGTCCGGGGCCAACGTCCTGACTTTC CASSFEGSGANVLTF
TRBD2 TRBJ2-7 TRBV11-2 . TGTGCCAGCAGCTTAGGTACTAGCGGAACCCTCTACGAGCAGTACTTC CASSLGTSGTLYEQYF
TRBD1 TRBJ2-2 TRBV7-9 . TGTGCCAGCAGCCCCATTGACAGGGGGAGTGCCGGGGAGCTGTTTTTT CASSPIDRGSAGELFF
. TRBJ2-3 TRBV18 . TGTGCCAGCTCACCAAGGGTGCTCGGGCCCACAGATACGCAGTATTTT CASSPRVLGPTDTQYF
. TRBJ1-2 TRBV27 once TGTGCCAGCACCCCGTCCGAGGGGTCCGACTTCTATGGCTACACCTTC CASTPSEGSDFYGYTF
. TRBJ2-5 TRBV21-1 . TGTGCCAGCAGCAAGACAGGCCTACAAGAGACCCAGTACTTC CASSKTGLQETQYF
TRBD1 TRBJ1-1 TRBV7-2 . TGTGCCAGCAGTTCATACAGGGGCCCGCTCACTGAAGCTTTCTTT CASSSYRGPLTEAFF
. TRBJ1-1 TRBV21-1 . TGTGCCAGCACCCAAATAGGACAGGGGGACATGAACACTGAAGCTTTCTTT CASTQIGQGDMNTEAFF
. TRBJ1-3 TRBV19 . TGTGCCAGTACAGGGACCGCCGGAAACACCATATATTTT CASTGTAGNTIYF
TRBD1 TRBJ1-1 TRBV5-1 . TGCGCCAGCAGCTTGGAGGGGGCCCGTGAAGCTTTCTTT CASSLEGAREAFF
. TRBJ2-1 TRBV9 . TGTGCCAGCAGCGCAAACAGGGACTCCTACAATGAGCAGTTCTTC CASSANRDSYNEQFF
. TRBJ1-2 TRBV5-1 . TGCGCCAGCAGCTTACAGGGAAACTATGGCTACACCTTC CASSLQGNYGYTF
. TRBJ1-2 TRBV20-1 . TGCAGTGCTGCCCTCCTCTATGGCTACACCTTC CSAALLYGYTF
. TRBJ1-2 TRBV30 . TGTGCCTGGAGTGTAAATCGGGGGATCGCCGGTGGCTACACCTTC CAWSVNRGIAGGYTF
. TRBJ2-1 TRBV9 . TGTGCCAGCAGCGTACCCGGGACGTCGTCTCGCAATGAGCAGTTCTTC CASSVPGTSSRNEQFF
. TRBJ2-7 TRBV5-1 . TGCGCCAGCAGGGGGGGATCGAACTACGAGCAGTACTTC CASRGGSNYEQYF
. TRBJ1-1 TRBV6-1 . TGTGCCAGCCGACCCATGAACACTGAAGCTTTCTTT CASRPMNTEAFF
. TRBJ1-5 TRBV6-5 once TGTGCCAGCAGTAGAGGGAAATATAGCAATCAGCCCCAGCATTTT CASSRGKYSNQPQHF
. TRBJ2-7 TRBV10-1 . TGCGCCAGCAGTGAGTCCGGGACTCGCGAGCAGTACTTC CASSESGTREQYF
TRBD1 TRBJ2-5 TRBV5-6 . TGTGCCAGCAGCTACGACAGGGGATTGGAGACCCAGTACTTC CASSYDRGLETQYF
TRBD1 TRBJ2-7 TRBV5-1 . TGCGCCAGCAGCCCAGGGGGCGCGACGGACGAGCAGTACTTC CASSPGGATDEQYF
. TRBJ2-2 TRBV4-1 . TGCGCCAGCAGCCCCGAGAACACCGGGGAGCTGTTTTTT CASSPENTGELFF
. TRBJ1-4 TRBV4-2 . TGTGCCAGCAGCCAAGCCGACAGTGCAACTAATGAAAAACTGTTTTTT CASSQADSATNEKLFF
TRBD2 TRBJ2-3 TRBV7-6 . TGTGCCAGCAGCTTAGTACTAGCGGGAACAGATACGCAGTATTTT CASSLVLAGTDTQYF
. TRBJ1-2 TRBV9 . TGTGCCAGCAGCCCCCGAGGGGGGAGTTTGGACTATGGCTACACCTTC CASSPRGGSLDYGYTF
TRBD1 TRBJ1-2 TRBV30 . TGTGCCTGGATTGGGACAGGGAGGGTAATAGGCTATGGCTACACCTTC CAWIGTGRVIGYGYTF
. TRBJ1-2 TRBV7-9 . TGTGCCAGCAGCCACCTTGGAGGGGGGCTTGGCTATGGCTACACCTTC CASSHLGGGLGYGYTF
. TRBJ1-1 TRBV5-6 once TGTGCCAGCAGCCGACGTTCCGCCACTGAAGCTTTCTTT CASSRRSATEAFF
. TRBJ2-1 TRBV9 . TGTGCCAGCAGCGTAGGCTCCTACAATGAGCAGTTCTTC CASSVGSYNEQFF
TRBD1 TRBJ2-1 TRBV9 . TGTGCCAGCAGCGTAGCAGGGGGTAGCAACAATGAGCAGTTCTTC CASSVAGGSNNEQFF
. TRBJ2-5 TRBV27 . TGTGCCAGCAGTTCACAAGAGACCCAGTACTTC CASSSQETQYF
. TRBJ2-2 TRBV6-5 . TGTGCCAGCAGTTACTCGAGGGTCAGGGGCACCGGGGAGCTGTTTTTT CASSYSRVRGTGELFF
. TRBJ2-3 TRBV29-1 . TGCAGCGTTGAAGGAAGGGGGACGAGCTGGGGCGGTTTGGTTACAGATACGCAGTATTTT CSVEGRGTSWGGLVTDTQYF